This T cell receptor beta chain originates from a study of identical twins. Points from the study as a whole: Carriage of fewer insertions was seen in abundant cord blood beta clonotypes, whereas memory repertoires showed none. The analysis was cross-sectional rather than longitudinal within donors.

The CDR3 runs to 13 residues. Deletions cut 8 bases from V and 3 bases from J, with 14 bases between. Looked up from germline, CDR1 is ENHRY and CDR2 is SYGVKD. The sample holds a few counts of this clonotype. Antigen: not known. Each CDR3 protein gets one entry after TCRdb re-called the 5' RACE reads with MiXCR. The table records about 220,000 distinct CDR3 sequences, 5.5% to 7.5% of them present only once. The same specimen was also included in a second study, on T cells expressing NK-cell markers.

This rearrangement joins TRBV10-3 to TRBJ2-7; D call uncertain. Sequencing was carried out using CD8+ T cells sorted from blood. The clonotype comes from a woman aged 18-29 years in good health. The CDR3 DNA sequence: TGTGCCATCTGGAACAGCAAAAGCTACGAGCAGTACTTC. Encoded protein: CAIWNSKSYEQYF.